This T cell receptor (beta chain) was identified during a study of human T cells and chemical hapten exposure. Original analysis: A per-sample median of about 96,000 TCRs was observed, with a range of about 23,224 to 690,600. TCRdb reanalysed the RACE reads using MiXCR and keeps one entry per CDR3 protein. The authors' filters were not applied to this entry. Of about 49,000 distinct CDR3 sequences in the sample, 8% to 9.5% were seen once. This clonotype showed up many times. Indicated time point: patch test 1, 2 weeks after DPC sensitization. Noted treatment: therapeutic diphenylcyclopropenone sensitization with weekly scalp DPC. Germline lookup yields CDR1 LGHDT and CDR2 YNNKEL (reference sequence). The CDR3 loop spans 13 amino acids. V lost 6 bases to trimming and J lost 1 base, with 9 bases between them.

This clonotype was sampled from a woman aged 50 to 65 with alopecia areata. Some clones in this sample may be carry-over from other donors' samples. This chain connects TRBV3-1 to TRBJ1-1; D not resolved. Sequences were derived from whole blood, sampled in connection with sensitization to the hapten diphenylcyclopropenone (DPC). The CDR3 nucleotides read TGTGCCAGCAGAAGGACGAGGAACACTGAAGCTTTCTTT. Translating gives CASRRTRNTEAFF.